The clone carrying this T cell receptor beta chain turned up a few times. The antigen is unknown. Quantitative molecular-barcoded 5'-RACE generated the TCR beta libraries. TCRdb redid the calling of the 5' RACE reads with MiXCR, one entry per CDR3 protein. The repertoire holds 80,000 to 90,000 distinct CDR3 sequences, roughly 27% seen once, with less than 60% in the top ten. The sample belongs to a study of CD8 T cells in ankylosing spondylitis. Study-wide points: Prior work had noted some motif variants in reactive arthritis blood and synovial fluid.

Deletions cut 0 bases from V and 7 bases from J, with 10 bases between. This CDR3 region has 13 residues. Looked up from germline, CDR1 is SGHDT and CDR2 is YYEEEE. V and J are TRBV5-6 and TRBJ1-1, with no clear D. The sample taken for sequencing was blood, either unsorted or a sorted T cell fraction (not recorded which). The receptor was isolated from a male donor with ankylosing spondylitis or in good health (not recorded which). The CDR3 coding sequence is TGTGCCAGCAGCTTGGTCACGTACGATGAAGCTTTCTTT. Translation gives CASSLVTYDEAFF. The whole variable domain, filled in from reference TRBV5-6 and TRBJ1-1, reads DAGVTQSPTHLIKTRGQQVTLRCSPKSGHDTVSWYQQALGQGPQFIFQYYEEEERQRGNFPDRFSGHQFPNYSSELNVNALLLGDSALYLCASSLVTYDEAFFGQGTRLTVV.